Below, one TCR beta chain is given with its context. The antigen is not known. V gave up 3 bases and J gave up 0 bases; unmatched junction bases: 8. This CDR3 contains 17 residues. Germline CDR1 is SGHRS and CDR2 is YFSETQ. The data were obtained in a study of cytomegalovirus exposure and HLA in healthy donors. Sequencing used immunoSEQ multiplex PCR; TCRdb keeps in-frame clones, though not all of them. The repertoire consists of 150,000 or so clones, with roughly 83% occurring once and the leading ten covering 10%. Regarding the study as a whole: Despite most TCR sequences being rare, some public TCRs occurred in many donors. The study labeled around 160 TCR beta chains cytomegalovirus-associated. The classifier, whose performance was assessed in both the original and validation cohorts, reportedly diagnosed cytomegalovirus status with high specificity and sensitivity.

V is TRBV5-1 and J is TRBJ2-3, with 9 bases identical to TRBD1. Sequencing was done on a sample of PBMCs. This receptor was identified in a man aged 25 to 45 in good health and CMV-seropositive. The CDR3 protein is CASSSLQGASSTDTQYF. CDR3 nucleotide sequence: TGCGCCAGCAGCTCGCTACAGGGGGCTAGCAGCACAGATACGCAGTATTTT.